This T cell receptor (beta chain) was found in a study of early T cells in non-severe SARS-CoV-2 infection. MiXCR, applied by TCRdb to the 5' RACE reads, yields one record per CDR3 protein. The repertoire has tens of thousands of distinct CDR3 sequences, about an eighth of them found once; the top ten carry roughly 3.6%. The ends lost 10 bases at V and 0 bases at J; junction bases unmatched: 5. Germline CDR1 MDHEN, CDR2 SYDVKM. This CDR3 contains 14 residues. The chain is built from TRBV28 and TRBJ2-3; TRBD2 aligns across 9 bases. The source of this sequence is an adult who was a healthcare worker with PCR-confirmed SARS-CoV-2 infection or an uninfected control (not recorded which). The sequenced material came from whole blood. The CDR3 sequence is CATQREDSTDTQYF. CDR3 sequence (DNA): TGTGCCACCCAGCGGGAGGATAGCACAGATACGCAGTATTTT.